This T cell receptor (beta chain) is drawn from a study of shared clonotypes between healthy human individuals. Study findings and constraints: The four-donor shared clonotypes exceeded non-shared clonotypes in generation probability, with non-shared ones scoring lower. Between four donors, naive CD4 clonotypes were shared at a level of approximately 5%. Represented genetic and exposure-history diversity was restricted by having few donors.

CDR3 length equals 12 residues. Trimming shortened V by 5 bases and J by 7 bases, and 12 bases separated the two germline ends. Germline-derived CDR1 and CDR2 are MNHNY and SVGAGI (reference sequence). The naive CD8 population came from CD45RO-negative cells selected for CCR7, without terminally differentiated effector memory CD45RA+ cells. This table comes from immunoSEQ multiplex PCR, and its TCRdb copy is limited to in-frame clones, with some not included. Among about 1,800,000 clones listed, about 95% were seen once. Remarks on this clone: Its antigen is unknown.

What was sequenced was naive CD8+ T cells sorted from blood. This rearrangement joins TRBV6-6 to TRBJ2-7; D remains ambiguous. The TCR was taken from a man younger than 35 in good health. Here the CDR3 reads CASSDAAREQYF. CDR3 nucleotide sequence: TGTGCCAGCAGTGACGCGGCCCGTGAGCAGTACTTC.